A single sample is the source of the 10 T cell receptor beta chains below, sequenced in a study of shared clonotypes between healthy human individuals. Profiled with immunoSEQ multiplex PCR; TCRdb holds only in-frame clones, not every one. Of some 680,000 clones listed, about three quarters are singletons. Sequences were obtained from memory CD4+ T cells sorted from blood. Documented subset: CD45RA-negative fraction. These receptors came from a woman in her twenties or thirties in good health.

This clone was seen only a few times. J is TRBJ2-6 and V is TRBV6-1, with D unresolved. The CDR3 consists of 15 residues. The V gene's germline CDR1 is MNHNS and CDR2 SASEGT. V lost 4 bases and J 0 bases, leaving 7 bases between the germline ends. The CDR3: CASSAASSGANVLTF. Here the CDR3 DNA reads TGTGCCAGCAGTGCCGCGTCCTCTGGGGCCAACGTCCTGACTTTC.

The chain carries TRBV7-9 and TRBJ1-1, with D unresolved. Trimming cost V 3 bases and J 1 base, with 9 bases left between them. Per the germline V gene, CDR1 is SEHNR and CDR2 is FQNEAQ (reference sequence). The CDR3 has 14 residues. DNA of the CDR3: TGTGCCAGCAGCTTGCAATCGGAGAACACTGAAGCTTTCTTT. Amino acid sequence: CASSLQSENTEAFF.

The chain recombines TRBV18 with TRBJ2-7; D remains ambiguous. The germline V gene encodes CDR1 KGHSH and CDR2 LQKENI. V lost 3 bases and J lost 2, with 11 bases in between. The CDR3 contains 14 residues. In nucleotides, the CDR3 is TGTGCCAGCTCACCTACCGTGGGCCCCTACGAGCAGTACTTC. Translating gives CASSPTVGPYEQYF.

The chain joins TRBV28 to TRBJ2-7; 12 bases map to TRBD2. The CDR3 covers 15 residues. After removal of 6 bases from V and 0 bases from J, the junction contained 3 bases not matched to a gene. Germline V lookup: CDR1 MDHEN, CDR2 SYDVKM. CDR3 bases: TGTGCCAGCAGCACGACTAGCGGGAGCTCCTACGAGCAGTACTTC. Its protein product is CASSTTSGSSYEQYF. Filled out from reference TRBV28 and TRBJ2-7, the complete variable domain reads DVKVTQSSRYLVKRTGEKVFLECVQDMDHENMFWYRQDPGLGLRLIYFSYDVKMKEKGDIPEGYSVSREKKERFSLILESASTNQTSMYLCASSTTSGSSYEQYFGPGTRLTVT.

This chain connects TRBV9 to TRBJ2-5, with 10 nucleotides matching TRBD1. J was trimmed by 4 bases and V by 0 bases; bases with no gene match: 3. The germline CDR1 and CDR2 sequences are SGDLS and YYNGEE. The CDR3 is 15 amino acids. The CDR3 here is CASSVGTGGIETQYF. CDR3 DNA sequence: TGTGCCAGCAGCGTAGGGACAGGGGGGATAGAGACCCAGTACTTC.

The table lists this clone with a few counts. The chain has TRBV11-2 and TRBJ2-3, with a weak D call TRBD1 (5 bases). The V gene's germline CDR1 is SGHAT and CDR2 FQNNGV. The CDR3 consists of 13 residues. Trimming took 5 bases from V and 3 from J, leaving 9 bases between them. CDR3 amino acids: CASSPRETDTQYF. CDR3 nucleotide sequence: TGTGCCAGCAGCCCCAGGGAAACAGATACGCAGTATTTT.

The chain employs TRBV7-9 and TRBJ2-6; no clear D gene. Germline V CDR1 and CDR2: SEHNR, FQNEAQ (reference sequence). The germline V and J ends were trimmed by 10 bases and 3 bases, with 7 bases remaining between them. The CDR3 is 12 residues long. Here the CDR3 reads CATEFGANVLTF. Written as DNA, the CDR3 is TGTGCCACAGAATTTGGGGCCAACGTCCTGACTTTC. The full variable domain, completed using reference TRBV7-9 and TRBJ2-6, is DTGVSQNPRHKITKRGQNVTFRCDPISEHNRLYWYRQTLGQGPEFLTYFQNEAQLEKSRLLSDRFSAERPKGSFSTLEIQRTEQGDSAMYLCATEFGANVLTFGAGSRLTVL.

The rearrangement uses TRBV11-2 and TRBJ1-3, with D hard to call. Germline V gives CDR1 SGHAT, CDR2 FQNNGV. The CDR3 is made up of 15 amino acids. Trimming cost V 5 bases and J 1 base, with 12 bases left between them. This CDR3 reads CASSTPGASGNTIYF. The DNA for the CDR3 is TGTGCCAGCAGCACCCCAGGAGCTTCTGGAAACACCATATATTTT.

As for this clone: One junction end disagrees with the germline gene, perhaps due to a read error. The CDR3 loop is CASSEGGPVWLTNEKLFF. CDR3 bases: TGTGCCAGCAGCGAAGGGGGACCGGTATGGTTAACTAATGAAAAACTGTTTTTT. The chain links TRBV6-1 to TRBJ1-4, with D possibly TRBD1 on 6 matching bases. Germline V gene data show CDR1 as MNHNS and CDR2 as SASEGT. The CDR3 covers 18 residues.

The chain joins TRBV18 to TRBJ2-6; TRBD1 agrees at 9 bases. The CDR3 is made up of 17 amino acids. V dropped 2 bases and J dropped 1; count of bases not matched to a gene: 3. The germline V gene encodes CDR1 KGHSH and CDR2 LQKENI. The CDR3, as DNA: TGTGCCAGCTCACCAATCGGACAGGGGTCTGGGGCCAACGTCCTGACTTTC. Translation gives CASSPIGQGSGANVLTF.